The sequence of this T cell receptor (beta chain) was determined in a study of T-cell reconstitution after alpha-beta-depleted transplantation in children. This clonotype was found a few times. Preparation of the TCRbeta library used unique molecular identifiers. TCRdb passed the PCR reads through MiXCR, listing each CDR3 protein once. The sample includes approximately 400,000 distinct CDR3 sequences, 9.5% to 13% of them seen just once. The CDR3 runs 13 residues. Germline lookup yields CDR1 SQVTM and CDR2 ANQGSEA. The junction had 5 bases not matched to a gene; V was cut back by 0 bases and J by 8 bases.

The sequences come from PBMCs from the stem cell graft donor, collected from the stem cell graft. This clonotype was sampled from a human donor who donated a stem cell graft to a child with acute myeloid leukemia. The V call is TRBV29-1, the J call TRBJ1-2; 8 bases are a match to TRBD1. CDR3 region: CSVEDPRTGGYTF. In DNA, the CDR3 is TGCAGCGTTGAAGATCCAAGGACAGGGGGCTACACCTTC. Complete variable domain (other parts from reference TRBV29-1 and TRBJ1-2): SAVISQKPSRDICQRGTSLTIQCQVDSQVTMMFWYRQQPGQSLTLIATANQGSEATYESGFVIDKFPISRPNLTFSTLTVSNMSPEDSSIYLCSVEDPRTGGYTFGSGTRLTVV.